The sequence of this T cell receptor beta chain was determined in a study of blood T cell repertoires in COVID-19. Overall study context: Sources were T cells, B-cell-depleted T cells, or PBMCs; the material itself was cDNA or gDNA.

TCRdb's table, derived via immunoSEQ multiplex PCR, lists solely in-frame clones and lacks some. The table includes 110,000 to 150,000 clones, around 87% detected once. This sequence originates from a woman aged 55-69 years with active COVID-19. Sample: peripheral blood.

CDR3 protein: CASSSPPADTQYF. DNA for the CDR3: TGTGCCAGCAGTTCCCCCCCCGCAGATACGCAGTATTTT. The chain has TRBV28 and TRBJ2-3; D is undetermined. Per germline, CDR1 MDHEN and CDR2 SYDVKM. CDR3 length: 13 amino acids. V gave up 4 bases and J gave up 4 bases, with 9 bases separating them.